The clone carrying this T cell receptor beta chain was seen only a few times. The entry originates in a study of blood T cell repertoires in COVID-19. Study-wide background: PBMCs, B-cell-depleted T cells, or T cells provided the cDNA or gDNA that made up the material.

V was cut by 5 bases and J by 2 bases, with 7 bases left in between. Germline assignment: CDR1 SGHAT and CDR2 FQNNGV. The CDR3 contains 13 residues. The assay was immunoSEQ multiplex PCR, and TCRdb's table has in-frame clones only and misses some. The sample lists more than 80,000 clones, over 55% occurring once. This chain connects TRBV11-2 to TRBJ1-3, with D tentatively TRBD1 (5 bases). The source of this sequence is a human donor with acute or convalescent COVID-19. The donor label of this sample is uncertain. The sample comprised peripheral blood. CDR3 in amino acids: CASSPDTGNTIYF. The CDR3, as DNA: TGTGCCAGCAGCCCGGACACTGGAAACACCATATATTTT.